The 30 T cell receptor beta chains below come from one sample, sequenced in a study of patients and donors after allogeneic stem cell transplantation. TCRdb called the RT-PCR reads again in MiXCR, with one record for every CDR3 protein. The table shows approximately 160,000 distinct CDR3 sequences, with 30% occurring only once. Sequenced: blood, either unsorted or a sorted T cell fraction (not recorded which). The receptors stem from a human donor who was either an allogeneic HSCT recipient or a stem cell or donor lymphocyte infusion donor (not recorded which). It is not recorded whose cells these are; they may come from a transplant donor.

In its sample, this clonotype was seen a few times. The chain combines TRBV6-5 with TRBJ1-6; 7 bases line up with TRBD1. J lost 9 bases, V lost 1 base, and 6 bases had no gene match. Germline V gives CDR1 MNHEY, CDR2 SVGAGI. CDR3 length: 15 amino acids. CDR3 bases: TGTGCCAGCAGTTACTTCTCCGGGACAGCTTCACCCCTCCACTTT. This sequence encodes CASSYFSGTASPLHF.

This clonotype has more than one count but fewer than ten. J is TRBJ1-5 and V is TRBV27; weak D call: TRBD1 (6 bases). Trimming took 3 bases from V and 5 from J, leaving 11 bases between them. Germline loops: CDR1 MNHEY, CDR2 SMNVEV (reference sequence). This CDR3 contains 14 residues. In DNA form, the CDR3 reads TGTGCCAGCAGTTTCGAAGGGGGGTATCAGCCCCAGCATTTT. Encoded protein: CASSFEGGYQPQHF.

This clonotype was counted between two and nine times. The chain recombines TRBV20-1 with TRBJ2-1, with no clear D. The CDR3 covers 10 residues. V was pared by 3 bases and J by 7 bases, with 4 bases between. Germline V gives CDR1 DFQATT, CDR2 SNEGSKA (reference sequence). The CDR3 DNA follows: TGCAGTGCTAGGGAAAATGAGCAGTTCTTC. Its translation is CSARENEQFF.

This clonotype was seen more than once but under ten times. The J gene is TRBJ2-3, the V gene TRBV12-3 or TRBV12-4; 11 bases are a match to TRBD2. CDR3 length: 16 residues. Germline trimming cut 5 bases from V and 3 bases from J; bases unmatched to any gene: 7. The CDR3 DNA reads TGTGCCAGCAGTCTCCTACTAGCGGGAGATACAGATACGCAGTATTTT. Translating gives CASSLLLAGDTDTQYF.

This clonotype appeared a single time. The chain has TRBV7-8 and TRBJ1-1; 7 nucleotides line up with TRBD1. CDR3 length: 15 residues. Trimming at V came to 2 bases and at J to 1 base, leaving 4 bases not matched to a gene. Germline loops: CDR1 SGHVS, CDR2 FQNEAQ. CDR3 nucleotide sequence: TGTGCCAGCAGCTTACGGGACAGCCCGAACACTGAAGCTTTCTTT. Translating gives CASSLRDSPNTEAFF.

This clonotype was found many times. The rearrangement uses TRBV12-3 or TRBV12-4 and TRBJ2-1; D call uncertain. V lost 6 bases and J lost 0, with 9 bases in between. This CDR3 region has 14 residues. CDR3 protein: CASRQVSSYNEQFF. For the CDR3, the DNA is TGTGCCAGCAGGCAGGTTAGCTCCTACAATGAGCAGTTCTTC.

This clonotype was observed a handful of times. The chain couples TRBV7-9 to TRBJ1-2; D is uncertain. Looked up from germline, CDR1 is SEHNR and CDR2 is FQNEAQ (reference sequence). CDR3 length: 14 residues. V shed 1 base and J shed 7 bases, with 13 bases lying between them. Here the CDR3 reads CASSLGGASVGYTF. The CDR3 bases are TGTGCCAGCAGCTTAGGGGGTGCCTCGGTTGGCTACACCTTC.

The chain couples TRBV4-2 to TRBJ2-7; D remains unclear. The ends were cut back, 3 bases at V and 3 bases at J, with 21 bases in the middle. Looked up from germline, CDR1 is LGHNA and CDR2 is YNFKEQ. This CDR3 is built from 17 residues. The DNA for the CDR3 is TGTGCCAGCAGCCACCCTAAAGCACAGTTTAGGAACTACGAGCAGTACTTC. Translating gives CASSHPKAQFRNYEQYF.

This clonotype was counted only a few times. The chain is built from TRBV10-3 and TRBJ2-7; 9 bases agree with TRBD1. Trimming cost V 6 bases and J 1 base; bases outside gene matches: 7. The CDR3 is 15 amino acids. Germline V CDR1 and CDR2: ENHRY, SYGVKD. As DNA, the CDR3 is TGTGCCATCAGGGAACAGGGGGCATCGTCCTACGAGCAGTACTTC. Amino acid sequence: CAIREQGASSYEQYF.

The genes are TRBV5-5 and TRBJ1-1; 9 bases match TRBD1. V lost 1 base and J lost 7; bases outside the gene matches: 8. The CDR3 has 15 amino acids. The V gene's germline CDR1 is SGHKS and CDR2 YYEKEE (reference sequence). The CDR3 bases are TGTGCCAGCAGCTTGATGGGACAGGGAGTGAGTGAAGCTTTCTTT. Translating it yields CASSLMGQGVSEAFF. Drawing the rest from reference TRBV5-5 and TRBJ1-1, the complete variable domain is DAGVTQSPTHLIKTRGQQVTLRCSPISGHKSVSWYQQVLGQGPQFIFQYYEKEERGRGNFPDRFSARQFPNYSSELNVNALLLGDSALYLCASSLMGQGVSEAFFGQGTRLTVV.

The chain employs TRBV12-3 or TRBV12-4 and TRBJ2-7; the match to TRBD1 covers 9 bases. The ends lost 5 bases at V and 5 bases at J; junction bases unmatched: 7. The CDR3 covers 14 residues. CDR3 loop: CASSPGQGSHEQYF. DNA of the CDR3: TGTGCCAGCAGTCCGGGACAGGGAAGCCACGAGCAGTACTTC.

The chain joins TRBV12-3 or TRBV12-4 to TRBJ2-5; TRBD2 might be the D (5 bases). CDR3 size: 13 residues. V lost 3 bases to trimming and J lost 3 bases, with 8 bases between them. The CDR3 nucleotides are TGTGCCAGCAGTTTTCCGGAGGAAGAGACCCAGTACTTC. It encodes CASSFPEEETQYF.

For this clonotype: At one of its ends the junction is not consistent with the germline gene, which may arise from a read error. The rearrangement uses TRBV7-7 and TRBJ2-5; tentative D call: TRBD1 (6 bases). The CDR3 is 14 amino acids. The germline CDR1 and CDR2 sequences are SSHAT and FNYEAQ (reference sequence). The CDR3 DNA reads as TGTGCTAGCAGCTTAGGAACAGGGTATGAGACCCAGTACTTC. It yields the protein CASSLGTGYETQYF.

This clonotype was seen only a few times. The J gene is TRBJ2-7, the V gene TRBV12-3 or TRBV12-4, with D uncertain. Trimming left V 4 bases short and J 6 bases short, with 10 bases between. CDR3 length: 12 residues. CDR3: CASSSGRLEQYF. The CDR3 DNA sequence: TGTGCCAGCAGTTCAGGACGGCTCGAGCAGTACTTC.

This clonotype was observed a handful of times. The chain uses TRBV12-3 or TRBV12-4 and TRBJ1-5; D is ambiguous. The length of the CDR3 is 12 residues. The germline V and J ends were trimmed by 6 bases and 9 bases, with 12 bases remaining between them. CDR3 DNA: TGTGCCAGCAGCCCTGAGGGAGCGCCCCAGCATTTT. Its translation is CASSPEGAPQHF.

The chain couples TRBV5-1 to TRBJ1-2, with D maybe TRBD1 (5 bases). Germline V gene sequence: CDR1 SGHRS, CDR2 YFSETQ. V was clipped by 0 bases and J by 3 bases, with 9 bases between them. CDR3 length: 14 residues. CDR3 nucleotides: TGCGCCAGCAGCTTGGGACAGATGCACTATGGCTACACCTTC. Translated, it gives CASSLGQMHYGYTF.

The V call is TRBV15, the J call TRBJ2-7; TRBD1 agrees at 7 bases. Germline CDR1 reads LNHNV; CDR2 reads YYDKDF (reference sequence). V lost 0 bases and J lost 1; bases outside the gene matches: 3. The CDR3 length is 15 residues. CDR3 residues: CATSRDAGGSYEQYF. CDR3 bases: TGTGCCACCAGCAGAGATGCAGGGGGATCCTACGAGCAGTACTTC. Together with reference TRBV15 and TRBJ2-7, the CDR3 gives the full variable domain: DAMVIQNPRYQVTQFGKPVTLSCSQTLNHNVMYWYQQKSSQAPKLLFHYYDKDFNNEADTPDNFQSRRPNTSFCFLDIRSPGLGDTAMYLCATSRDAGGSYEQYFGPGTRLTVT.

This clonotype was found many times. CDR3 sequence (DNA): TGTGCCATCAGTGATCAGGGGAATTCACCCCTCCACTTT. Its translation: CAISDQGNSPLHF. The rearrangement joins TRBV10-3 to TRBJ1-6; the D gene is possibly TRBD1 (6 bases). CDR3 length: 13 residues. Germline-derived CDR1 and CDR2 are ENHRY and SYGVKD. Deletions cut 3 bases from V and 7 bases from J, with 7 bases between.

This clonotype has only a few counts. The rearrangement joins TRBV20-1 to TRBJ2-1; 9 positions agree with TRBD2. V lost 5 bases and J lost 4; bases outside the gene matches: 6. Germline CDR1 reads DFQATT; CDR2 reads SNEGSKA (reference sequence). This CDR3 comprises 14 residues. The CDR3 reads CSARGRGQYNEQFF. CDR3 DNA sequence: TGCAGTGCTCGCGGGAGGGGGCAATACAATGAGCAGTTCTTC.

Ten or more counts support this clonotype. This chain uses TRBV10-3 with TRBJ1-1; D is uncertain. Deletions cut 1 base from V and 3 bases from J, with 12 bases between. The CDR3 length is 15 residues. From germline, CDR1 is ENHRY and CDR2 SYGVKD. The CDR3 is CAISELKVRDTEAFF. Here the CDR3 DNA reads TGTGCCATCAGTGAGTTGAAGGTGAGAGACACTGAAGCTTTCTTT.

A word on this clonotype: This likely comes from a read error, as the CDR3 has no conserved phenylalanine or tryptophan at its end. The chain combines TRBV28 with TRBJ1-5; unclear D gene. Germline V gives CDR1 MDHEN, CDR2 SYDVKM. Trimming cost V 1 base and J 9 bases, with 16 bases left between them. CDR3 length: 15 amino acids. For the CDR3, the DNA is TGTGCCAGCAGTTTATATCTTGCGGAGCCACGGCCCCAGCATTTG. It specifies CASSLYLAEPRPQHL.

The V call is TRBV12-3 or TRBV12-4, the J call TRBJ1-5; no clear D gene. Between the trimmed V and J ends, which lost 7 bases and 0 bases, there was a span of 10 bases. This CDR3 contains 14 residues. CDR3 nucleotide sequence: TGTGCCAGCAACTCGGACGGTAGCAATCAGCCCCAGCATTTT. It is translated as CASNSDGSNQPQHF.

In its sample, this clonotype was seen a few times. The genes are TRBV6-1 and TRBJ1-5; 7 bases fit TRBD1. Per the germline V gene, CDR1 is MNHNS and CDR2 is SASEGT. The CDR3 consists of 17 residues. With 5 bases clipped from V and 5 bases from J, the junction kept 15 bases outside the gene matches. The DNA for the CDR3 is TGTGCCAGCAGTAGTCCGGGACAGCGGTTCTTTTATCAGCCCCAGCATTTT. The encoded protein is CASSSPGQRFFYQPQHF.

This clonotype came up a few times. This sequence joins TRBV28 and TRBJ1-4; D is unclear. The CDR3 covers 13 residues. From germline, CDR1 is MDHEN and CDR2 SYDVKM. Trimming pared 5 bases from V and 8 bases from J, leaving 12 bases between. As DNA, the CDR3 is TGTGCCAGCAGTCCACCATCGGGCGAAAAACTGTTTTTT. Translation: CASSPPSGEKLFF. Variable domain in full (rest from reference TRBV28 and TRBJ1-4): DVKVTQSSRYLVKRTGEKVFLECVQDMDHENMFWYRQDPGLGLRLIYFSYDVKMKEKGDIPEGYSVSREKKERFSLILESASTNQTSMYLCASSPPSGEKLFFGSGTQLSVL.

This rearrangement joins TRBV20-1 to TRBJ2-1; 13 bases match TRBD2. This CDR3 is built from 18 residues. Looked up from germline, CDR1 is DFQATT and CDR2 is SNEGSKA (reference sequence). The junction had 13 bases not matched to a gene; V was cut back by 6 bases and J by 2 bases. The CDR3 nucleotides are TGCAGTGCCCCCCCGGGACTAGCGGGACCGGGACCCTACAATGAGCAGTTCTTC. This codes for CSAPPGLAGPGPYNEQFF.

This clonotype was seen a few times. This chain joins TRBV6-5 and TRBJ2-1; no clear D gene. This CDR3 spans 15 amino acids. CDR1 is MNHEY and CDR2 is SVGAGI in the germline V gene. V gave up 0 bases and J gave up 3 bases, with 9 bases separating them. In DNA form, the CDR3 reads TGTGCCAGCAGTTACTCGAATGGGGTCTACAATGAGCAGTTCTTC. It codes for CASSYSNGVYNEQFF.

This clonotype appeared a single time. This rearrangement joins TRBV7-2 to TRBJ1-2, with TRBD1 identical over 10 bases. J lost 2 bases, V lost 2 bases, and 5 bases had no gene match. Germline CDR1 reads SGHTA; CDR2 reads FQGNSA. The CDR3 length is 16 residues. The CDR3 loop is CASSLQGQGINYGYTF. The CDR3 nucleotides read TGTGCCAGCAGCTTACAGGGACAGGGGATAAACTATGGCTACACCTTC.

The V call is TRBV7-9, the J call TRBJ2-4; 8 bases fit TRBD1. The CDR3 spans 13 residues. The germline V gene encodes CDR1 SEHNR and CDR2 FQNEAQ (reference sequence). Trimming took 8 bases from V and 8 from J; bases not matched to a gene: 8. The CDR3 DNA reads TGTGCCAGCTTACCAGGGGGCGTGGACATTCAGTACTTC. Protein product: CASLPGGVDIQYF.

This clonotype was counted a few times. The chain combines TRBV6-5 with TRBJ2-1; D possibly corresponds to TRBD2 (5 bases). The germline CDR1 and CDR2 sequences are MNHEY and SVGAGI. V shed 2 bases and J shed 6 bases, with 11 bases lying between them. CDR3 length equals 14 residues. The CDR3 loop is CASSYELDGNEQFF. CDR3 sequence (DNA): TGTGCCAGCAGTTACGAACTAGATGGCAATGAGCAGTTCTTC.

J is TRBJ2-5 and V is TRBV12-3 or TRBV12-4; 9 bases align to TRBD1. The CDR3 runs 14 residues. The ends lost 6 bases at V and 5 bases at J; junction bases unmatched: 7. The CDR3 bases are TGTGCCAGCAGCCAAGGACAGGGGTTCGAGACCCAGTACTTC. Its translation: CASSQGQGFETQYF.